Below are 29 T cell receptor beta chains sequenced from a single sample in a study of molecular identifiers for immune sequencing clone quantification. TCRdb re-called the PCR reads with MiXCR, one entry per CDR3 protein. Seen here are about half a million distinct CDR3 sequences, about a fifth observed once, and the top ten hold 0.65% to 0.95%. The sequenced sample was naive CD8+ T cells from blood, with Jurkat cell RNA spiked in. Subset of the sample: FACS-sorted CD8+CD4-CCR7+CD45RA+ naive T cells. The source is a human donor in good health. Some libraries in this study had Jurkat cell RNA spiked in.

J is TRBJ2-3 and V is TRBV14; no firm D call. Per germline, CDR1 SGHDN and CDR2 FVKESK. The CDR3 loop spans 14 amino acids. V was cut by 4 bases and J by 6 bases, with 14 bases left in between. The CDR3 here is CASSLGPFPDTQYF. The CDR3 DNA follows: TGTGCCAGCAGCCTGGGTCCTTTTCCCGATACGCAGTATTTT.

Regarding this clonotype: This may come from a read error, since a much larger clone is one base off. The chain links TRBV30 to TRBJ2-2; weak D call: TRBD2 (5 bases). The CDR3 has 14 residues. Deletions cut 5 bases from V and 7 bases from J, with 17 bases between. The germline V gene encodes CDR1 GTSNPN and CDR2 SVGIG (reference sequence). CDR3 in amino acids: CAWARESLSGELFF. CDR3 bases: TGTGCCTGGGCGAGGGAGTCGTTGAGCGGGGAGCTGTTTTTT.

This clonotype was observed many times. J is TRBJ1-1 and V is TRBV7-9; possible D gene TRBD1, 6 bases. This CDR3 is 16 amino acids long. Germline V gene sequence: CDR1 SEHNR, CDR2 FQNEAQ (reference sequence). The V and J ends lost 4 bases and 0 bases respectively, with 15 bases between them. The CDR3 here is CASSYSVGGLNTEAFF. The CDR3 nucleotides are TGTGCCAGCAGCTACTCCGTAGGGGGTTTGAACACTGAAGCTTTCTTT.

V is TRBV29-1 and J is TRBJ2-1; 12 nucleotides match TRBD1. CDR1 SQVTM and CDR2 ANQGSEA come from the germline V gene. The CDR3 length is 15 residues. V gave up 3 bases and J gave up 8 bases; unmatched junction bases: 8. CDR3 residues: CSVEGGQGAFDEQFF. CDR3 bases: TGCAGCGTTGAGGGGGGACAGGGGGCGTTCGATGAGCAGTTCTTC.

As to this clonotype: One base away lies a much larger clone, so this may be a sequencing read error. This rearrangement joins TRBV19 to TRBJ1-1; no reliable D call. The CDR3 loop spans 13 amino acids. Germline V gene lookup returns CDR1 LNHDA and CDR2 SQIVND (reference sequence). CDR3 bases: TGTGCCAGTAGTATTTCTTGGAACGCTGAAGCTTTCTTT. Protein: CASSISWNAEAFF.

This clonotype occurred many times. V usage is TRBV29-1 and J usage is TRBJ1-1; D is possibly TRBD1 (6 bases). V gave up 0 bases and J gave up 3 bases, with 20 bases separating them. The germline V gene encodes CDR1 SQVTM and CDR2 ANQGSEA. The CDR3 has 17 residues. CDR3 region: CSVEDEGRGTSYTEAFF. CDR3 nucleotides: TGCAGCGTTGAAGATGAGGGTCGGGGGACATCCTACACTGAAGCTTTCTTT.

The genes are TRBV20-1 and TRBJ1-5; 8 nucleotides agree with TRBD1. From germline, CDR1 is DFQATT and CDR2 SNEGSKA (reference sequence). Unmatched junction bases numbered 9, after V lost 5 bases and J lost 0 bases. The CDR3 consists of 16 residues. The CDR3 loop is CSAGGDRGISNQPQHF. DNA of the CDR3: TGCAGTGCTGGAGGTGACAGGGGTATTAGCAATCAGCCCCAGCATTTT.

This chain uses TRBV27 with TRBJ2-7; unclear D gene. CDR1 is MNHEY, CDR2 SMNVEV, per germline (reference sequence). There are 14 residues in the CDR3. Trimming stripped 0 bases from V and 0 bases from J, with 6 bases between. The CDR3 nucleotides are TGTGCCAGCAGTTTATCGATTGACTCCTACGAGCAGTACTTC. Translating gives CASSLSIDSYEQYF.

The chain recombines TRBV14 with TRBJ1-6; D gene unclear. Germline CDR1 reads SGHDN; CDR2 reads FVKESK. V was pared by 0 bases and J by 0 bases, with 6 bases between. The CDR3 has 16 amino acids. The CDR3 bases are TGTGCCAGCAGCCAAGATTTGAACTCCTATAATTCACCCCTCCACTTT. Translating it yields CASSQDLNSYNSPLHF.

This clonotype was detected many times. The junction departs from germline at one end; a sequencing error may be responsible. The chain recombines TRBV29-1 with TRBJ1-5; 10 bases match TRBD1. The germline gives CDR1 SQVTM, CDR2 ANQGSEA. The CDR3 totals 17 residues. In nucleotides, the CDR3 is TGCAGCGTGGAAGCCCCGGGACAGGGGTCGTGCAATCAGCCCCAGCATTTT. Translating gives CSVEAPGQGSCNQPQHF.

The CDR3 protein is CASSQDRGLRDGGNEQFF. In DNA, the CDR3 is TGTGCCAGCAGCCAAGATCGTGGGTTGCGGGACGGGGGCAATGAGCAGTTCTTC. The chain links TRBV4-2 to TRBJ2-1, with D perhaps TRBD2 (6 bases). CDR3 size: 18 residues. Trimming shortened V by 0 bases and J by 6 bases, and 21 bases separated the two germline ends. CDR1 is LGHNA and CDR2 is YNFKEQ in the germline V gene.

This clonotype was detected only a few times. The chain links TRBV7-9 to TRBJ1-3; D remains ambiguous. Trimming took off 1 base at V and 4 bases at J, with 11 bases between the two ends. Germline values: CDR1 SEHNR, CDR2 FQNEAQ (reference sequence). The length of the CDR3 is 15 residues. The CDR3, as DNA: TGTGCCAGCAGCTTAGAAAGGAGCCCAGGAAACACCATATATTTT. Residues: CASSLERSPGNTIYF.

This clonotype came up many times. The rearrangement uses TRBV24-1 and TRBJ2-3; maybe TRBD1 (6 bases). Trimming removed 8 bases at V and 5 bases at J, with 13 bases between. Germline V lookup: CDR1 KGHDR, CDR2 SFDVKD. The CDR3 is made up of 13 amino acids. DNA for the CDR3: TGTGCCACCAAAGACAGGATCGGAGATACGCAGTATTTT. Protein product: CATKDRIGDTQYF.

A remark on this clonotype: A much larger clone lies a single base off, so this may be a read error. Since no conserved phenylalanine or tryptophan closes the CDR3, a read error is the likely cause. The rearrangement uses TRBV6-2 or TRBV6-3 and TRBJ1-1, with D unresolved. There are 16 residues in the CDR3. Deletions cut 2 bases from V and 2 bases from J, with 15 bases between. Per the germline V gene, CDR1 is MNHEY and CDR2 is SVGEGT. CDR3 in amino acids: CASSYPSGISNTEAFL. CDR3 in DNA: TGTGCCAGCAGTTACCCGAGCGGGATCAGCAACACTGAAGCTTTCCTT.

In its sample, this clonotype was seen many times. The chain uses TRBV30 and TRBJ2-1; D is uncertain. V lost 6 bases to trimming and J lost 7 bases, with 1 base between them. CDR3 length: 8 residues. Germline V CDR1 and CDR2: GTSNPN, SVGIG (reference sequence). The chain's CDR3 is CACNEQFF. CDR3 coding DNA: TGTGCCTGTAATGAGCAGTTCTTC. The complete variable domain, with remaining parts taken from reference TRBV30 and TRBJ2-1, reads SQTIHQWPATLVQPVGSPLSLECTVEGTSNPNLYWYRQAAGRGLQLLFYSVGIGQISSEVPQNLSASRPQDRQFILSSKKLLLSDSGFYLCACNEQFFGPGTRLTVL.

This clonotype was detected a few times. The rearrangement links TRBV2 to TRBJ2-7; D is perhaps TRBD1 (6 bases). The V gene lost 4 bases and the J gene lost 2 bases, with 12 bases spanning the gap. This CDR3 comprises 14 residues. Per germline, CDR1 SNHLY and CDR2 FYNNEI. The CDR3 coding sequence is TGTGCCAGCAGTGTTGCACAGGGAACCTACGAGCAGTACTTC. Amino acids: CASSVAQGTYEQYF.

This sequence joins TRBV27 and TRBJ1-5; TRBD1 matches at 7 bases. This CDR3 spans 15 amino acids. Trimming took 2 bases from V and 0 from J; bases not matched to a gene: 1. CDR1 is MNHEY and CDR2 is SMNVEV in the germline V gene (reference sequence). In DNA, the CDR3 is TGTGCCAGCAGTTTAAAGGGGGCTAGCAATCAGCCCCAGCATTTT. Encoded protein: CASSLKGASNQPQHF.

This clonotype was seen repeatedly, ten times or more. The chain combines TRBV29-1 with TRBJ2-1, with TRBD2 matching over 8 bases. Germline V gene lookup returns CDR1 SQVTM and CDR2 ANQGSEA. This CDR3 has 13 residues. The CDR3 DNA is TGCACCTCTTTAATAGCGGGGAACAATGAGCAGTTCTTC. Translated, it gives CTSLIAGNNEQFF.

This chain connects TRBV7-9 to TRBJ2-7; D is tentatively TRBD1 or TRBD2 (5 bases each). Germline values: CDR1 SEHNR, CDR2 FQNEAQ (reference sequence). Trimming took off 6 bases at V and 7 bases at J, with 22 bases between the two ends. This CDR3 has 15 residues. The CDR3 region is CASSPPGPESMEQYF. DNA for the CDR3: TGTGCCAGCAGTCCCCCGGGACCGGAAAGTATGGAGCAGTACTTC.

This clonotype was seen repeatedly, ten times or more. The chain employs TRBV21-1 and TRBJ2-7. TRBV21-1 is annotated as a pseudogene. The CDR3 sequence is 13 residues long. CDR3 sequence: CASSKDWDYEQYF. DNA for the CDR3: TGTGCCAGCAGCAAAGACTGGGACTACGAGCAGTACTTC.

CDR3 sequence: CASSLISMGGGYEQYF. The DNA of the CDR3 is TGCGCCAGCAGTCTAATCTCAATGGGGGGGGGGTACGAGCAGTACTTC. This rearrangement joins TRBV23-1 to TRBJ2-7, with 7 bases fitting TRBD2. TRBV23-1 counts as an open reading frame of uncertain function. The junction had 13 bases not matched to a gene; V was cut back by 4 bases and J by 4 bases. This CDR3 contains 16 residues.

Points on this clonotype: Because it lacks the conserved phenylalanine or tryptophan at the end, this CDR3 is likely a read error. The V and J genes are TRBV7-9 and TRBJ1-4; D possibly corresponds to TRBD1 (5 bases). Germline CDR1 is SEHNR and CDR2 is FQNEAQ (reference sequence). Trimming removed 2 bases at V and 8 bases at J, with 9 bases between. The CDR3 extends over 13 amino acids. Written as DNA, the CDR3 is TGTGCCAGCAGCTTATTGGGGGAAGAAAAACTGTTTGTT. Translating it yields CASSLLGEEKLFV.

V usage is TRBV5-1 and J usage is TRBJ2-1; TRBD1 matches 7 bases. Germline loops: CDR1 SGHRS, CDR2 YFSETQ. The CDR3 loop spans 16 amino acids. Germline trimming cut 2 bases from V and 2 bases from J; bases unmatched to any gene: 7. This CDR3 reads CASSFWRQGAYNEQFF. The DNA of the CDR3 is TGCGCCAGCAGCTTTTGGCGTCAGGGGGCCTACAATGAGCAGTTCTTC.

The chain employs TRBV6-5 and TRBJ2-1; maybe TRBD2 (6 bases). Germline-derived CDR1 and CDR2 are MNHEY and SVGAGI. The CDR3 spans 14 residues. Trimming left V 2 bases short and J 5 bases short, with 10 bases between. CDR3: CASSYNTGDNEQFF. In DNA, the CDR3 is TGTGCCAGCAGTTACAACACGGGGGACAATGAGCAGTTCTTC.

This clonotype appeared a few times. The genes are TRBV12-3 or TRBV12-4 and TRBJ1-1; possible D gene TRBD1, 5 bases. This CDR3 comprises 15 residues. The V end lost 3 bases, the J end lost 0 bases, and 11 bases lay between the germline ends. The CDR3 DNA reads TGTGCCAGCAGTTTCATCGGGGGAGTGAACACTGAAGCTTTCTTT. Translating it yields CASSFIGGVNTEAFF.

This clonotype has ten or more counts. The CDR3 protein is CSVDTGQGAGEAFF. In nucleotides, the CDR3 is TGCAGCGTGGACACTGGACAGGGGGCTGGGGAAGCTTTCTTT. The genes are TRBV29-1 and TRBJ1-1; 11 bases are shared with TRBD1. Germline V gene data show CDR1 as SQVTM and CDR2 as ANQGSEA. The CDR3 spans 14 residues. V lost 6 bases, J lost 8 bases, and 11 bases stayed unmatched. Full variable domain (missing parts from reference TRBV29-1 and TRBJ1-1): SAVISQKPSRDICQRGTSLTIQCQVDSQVTMMFWYRQQPGQSLTLIATANQGSEATYESGFVIDKFPISRPNLTFSTLTVSNMSPEDSSIYLCSVDTGQGAGEAFFGQGTRLTVV.

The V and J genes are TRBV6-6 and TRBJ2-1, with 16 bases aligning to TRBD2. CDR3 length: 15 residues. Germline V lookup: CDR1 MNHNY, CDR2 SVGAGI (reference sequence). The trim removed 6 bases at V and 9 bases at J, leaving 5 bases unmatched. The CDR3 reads CASRTGTSGGAEQFF. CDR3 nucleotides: TGTGCCAGCAGAACCGGGACTAGCGGGGGGGCTGAGCAGTTCTTC.

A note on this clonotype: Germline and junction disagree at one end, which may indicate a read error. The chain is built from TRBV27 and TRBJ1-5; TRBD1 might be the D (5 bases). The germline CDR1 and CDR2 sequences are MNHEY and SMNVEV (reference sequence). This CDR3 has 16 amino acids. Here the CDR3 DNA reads TGTGCCAGCAATTTATCGTGGGGCGACTACAATCAGCCCCAGCATTTT. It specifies CASNLSWGDYNQPQHF.

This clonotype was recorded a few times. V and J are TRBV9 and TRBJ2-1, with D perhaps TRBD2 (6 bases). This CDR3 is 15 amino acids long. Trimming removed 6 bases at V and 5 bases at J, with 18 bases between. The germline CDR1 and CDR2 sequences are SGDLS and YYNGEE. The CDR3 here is CASTVGGGFHNEQFF. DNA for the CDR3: TGTGCCAGCACCGTCGGGGGAGGATTCCACAATGAGCAGTTCTTC. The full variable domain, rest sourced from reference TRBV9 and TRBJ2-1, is DSGVTQTPKHLITATGQRVTLRCSPRSGDLSVYWYQQSLDQGLQFLIQYYNGEERAKGNILERFSAQQFPDLHSELNLSSLELGDSALYFCASTVGGGFHNEQFFGPGTRLTVL.